Here is one T cell receptor beta chain with its context. Its target is unknown. This entry comes from a study of early T cells in non-severe SARS-CoV-2 infection. Study in general: Bulk RNA taken from unsorted whole blood was sequenced, leaving chains unpaired. Points from the study as a whole: The study's VDJdb matching favored anti-spike CD8 responses and missed private and CD4 specificities.

Individual cDNA molecules were tagged with unique molecular identifiers. MiXCR was run by TCRdb on the 5' RACE reads, yielding one entry per CDR3 protein. This table has 35,000 to 45,000 distinct CDR3 sequences, around 6% appearing once. V dropped 7 bases and J dropped 4 bases, with 19 bases sitting between them. Germline V gene lookup returns CDR1 MNHEY and CDR2 SMNVEV (reference sequence). The CDR3 extends over 15 amino acids. The sample consisted of whole blood. The genes are TRBV27 and TRBJ1-1; no reliable D call. The sequence was obtained from an adult who was a healthcare worker with PCR-confirmed SARS-CoV-2 infection or an uninfected control (not recorded which). In DNA, the CDR3 is TGTGCCAGCACCATGGGGAGAGGTCGTGGCACTGAAGCTTTCTTT. It specifies CASTMGRGRGTEAFF.